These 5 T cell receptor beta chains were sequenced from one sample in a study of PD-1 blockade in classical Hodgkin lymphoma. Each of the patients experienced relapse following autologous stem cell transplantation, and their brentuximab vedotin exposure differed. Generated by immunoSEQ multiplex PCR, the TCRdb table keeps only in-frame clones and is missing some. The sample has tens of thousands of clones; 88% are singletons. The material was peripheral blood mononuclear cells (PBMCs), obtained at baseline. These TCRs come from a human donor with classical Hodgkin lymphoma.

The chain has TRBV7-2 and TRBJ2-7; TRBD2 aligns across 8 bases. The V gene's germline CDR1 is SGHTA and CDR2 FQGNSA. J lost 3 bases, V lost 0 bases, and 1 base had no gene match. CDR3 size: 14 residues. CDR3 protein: CASSLATSVYEQYF. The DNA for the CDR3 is TGTGCCAGCAGCTTAGCGACTAGCGTCTACGAGCAGTACTTC. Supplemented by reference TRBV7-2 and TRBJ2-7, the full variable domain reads GAGVSQSPSNKVTEKGKDVELRCDPISGHTALYWYRQSLGQGLEFLIYFQGNSAPDKSGLPSDRFSAERTGGSVSTLTIQRTQQEDSAVYLCASSLATSVYEQYFGPGTRLTVT.

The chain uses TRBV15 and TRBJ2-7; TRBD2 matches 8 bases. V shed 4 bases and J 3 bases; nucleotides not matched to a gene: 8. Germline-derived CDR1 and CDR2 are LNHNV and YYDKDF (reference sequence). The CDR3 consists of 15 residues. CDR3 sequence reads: CATSKEAGALYEQYF. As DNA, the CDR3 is TGTGCCACCAGCAAGGAAGCGGGGGCACTCTACGAGCAGTACTTC.

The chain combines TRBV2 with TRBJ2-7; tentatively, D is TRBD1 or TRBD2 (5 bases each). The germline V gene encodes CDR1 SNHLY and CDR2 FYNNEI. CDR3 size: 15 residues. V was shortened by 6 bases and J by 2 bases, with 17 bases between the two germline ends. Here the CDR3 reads CASRTLPGRAYEQYF. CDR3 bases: TGTGCCAGCAGGACACTCCCGGGACGCGCCTACGAGCAGTACTTC. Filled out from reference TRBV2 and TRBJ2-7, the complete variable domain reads EPEVTQTPSHQVTQMGQEVILRCVPISNHLYFYWYRQILGQKVEFLVSFYNNEISEKSEIFDDQFSVERPDGSNFTLKIRSTKLEDSAMYFCASRTLPGRAYEQYFGPGTRLTVT.

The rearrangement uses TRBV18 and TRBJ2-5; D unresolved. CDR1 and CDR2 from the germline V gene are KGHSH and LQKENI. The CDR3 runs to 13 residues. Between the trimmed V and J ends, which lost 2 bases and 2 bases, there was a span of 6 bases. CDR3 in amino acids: CASSPVAQETQYF. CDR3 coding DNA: TGTGCCAGCTCACCAGTAGCTCAAGAGACCCAGTACTTC.

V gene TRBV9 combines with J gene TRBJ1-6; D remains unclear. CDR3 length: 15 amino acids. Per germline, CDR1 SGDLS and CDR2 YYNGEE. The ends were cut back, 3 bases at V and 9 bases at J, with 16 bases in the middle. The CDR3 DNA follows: TGTGCCAGCAGCGGGTCCTTAACCGGCGGTTCACCCCTCCACTTT. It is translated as CASSGSLTGGSPLHF.